This is a list of T cell receptor beta chains from one sample in a study of T cell repertoires in cytomegalovirus infection. MiXCR, applied by TCRdb to the reads, yields one record per CDR3 protein. The data hold about 530,000 distinct CDR3 sequences, with more than 25% observed a single time. The sequenced sample was PBMCs. Every receptor here comes from a human donor in good health (CMV status not recorded). Some clones in this sample may be carry-over from other donors' samples. Both conserved end residues are part of each CDR3. D genes are given only for firm matches. Size is stated for part of the rows, as once, few or many counts, or as a class when the clone is expanded.

J: TRBJ1-3
size: few
D: TRBD1
V: TRBV6-5
DNA: TGTGCCAGCAGTTGGACAGGGGTCTCTGGAAACACCATATATTTT
CDR3: CASSWTGVSGNTIYF

J: TRBJ2-5
size: -
D: -
V: TRBV7-2
DNA: TGTGCCAGCAGCTACCAATCGCAAGAGACCCAGTACTTC
CDR3: CASSYQSQETQYF

J: TRBJ2-1
size: -
D: TRBD2
V: TRBV6-1
DNA: TGTGCCAGCGGTAGCGGGACCACTGACAATGAGCAGTTCTTC
CDR3: CASGSGTTDNEQFF

J: TRBJ2-2
size: -
D: -
V: TRBV20-1
DNA: TGCAGTGCTAGAGATACACCTACCGGGGAGCTGTTTTTT
CDR3: CSARDTPTGELFF

J: TRBJ1-1
size: few
D: -
V: TRBV28
DNA: TGTGCCAGCAGTTCATTCGCGGGCACGAACACTGAAGCTTTCTTT
CDR3: CASSSFAGTNTEAFF

J: TRBJ2-1
size: -
D: -
V: TRBV4-1
DNA: TGCGCCAGCAGCCAAACCAAATGGGGACCGAACAATGAGCAGTTCTTC
CDR3: CASSQTKWGPNNEQFF

J: TRBJ1-4
size: few
D: -
V: TRBV12-3/TRBV12-4
DNA: TGTGCCAGCAGTACTCCGGGACATGGTGAAAAACTGTTTTTT
CDR3: CASSTPGHGEKLFF

J: TRBJ2-7
size: -
D: -
V: TRBV29-1
DNA: TGCAGCGTTGTGCCGGGTACCGACGAGCAGTACTTC
CDR3: CSVVPGTDEQYF

J: TRBJ2-1
size: few
D: TRBD1
V: TRBV12-3/TRBV12-4
DNA: TGTGCCAGCAGTCCGAGAGCTAGGGGGCGTAGGGATGAGCAGTTCTTC
CDR3: CASSPRARGRRDEQFF

J: TRBJ2-1
size: few
D: -
V: TRBV29-1
DNA: TGCAGCGGGTCCGTGTTAAGCTCCTACAATGAGCAGTTCTTC
CDR3: CSGSVLSSYNEQFF

J: TRBJ2-2
size: -
D: -
V: TRBV19
DNA: TGTGCCGCCACTCCGGAACAGGGGGGGCTAGCGAACACCGGGGAGCTGTTTTTT
CDR3: CAATPEQGGLANTGELFF

J: TRBJ2-3
size: many
D: -
V: TRBV4-1
DNA: TGCGCCAGCAGCCAGGGCCTCACAGATACGCAGTATTTT
CDR3: CASSQGLTDTQYF

J: TRBJ2-3
size: -
D: -
V: TRBV5-6
DNA: TGTGCCAGCAGCTTGGACTGGGGTATCAGTAGCACAGATACGCAGTATTTT
CDR3: CASSLDWGISSTDTQYF

J: TRBJ1-3
size: few
D: TRBD1
V: TRBV6-1
DNA: TGTGCCAGCAGAAGGGACAGTGGCTTCTCTGGAAACACCATATATTTT
CDR3: CASRRDSGFSGNTIYF

J: TRBJ2-7
size: many
D: -
V: TRBV7-2
DNA: TGTGCCAGCAGCTTAGATCGAACTGTAACCTACGAGCAGTACTTC
CDR3: CASSLDRTVTYEQYF

J: TRBJ2-2
size: -
D: TRBD1
V: TRBV20-1
DNA: TGCAGTGCTAGACTTACAGGGGGTATAACCGGGGAGCTGTTTTTT
CDR3: CSARLTGGITGELFF

J: TRBJ1-2
size: -
D: -
V: TRBV7-9
DNA: TGTGCCAGCAGCTTAGCTGCCAGGGGCTTGAACTATGGCTACACCTTC
CDR3: CASSLAARGLNYGYTF

J: TRBJ2-5
size: -
D: -
V: TRBV11-2
DNA: TGTGCCAGCAGTGGAGGGGCAATGGAGACCCAGTACTTC
CDR3: CASSGGAMETQYF

J: TRBJ1-2
size: -
D: -
V: TRBV2
DNA: TGTGCCAGCAGTGTAGCCCAGCCAGTCTATGGCTACACCTTC
CDR3: CASSVAQPVYGYTF

J: TRBJ2-3
size: -
D: TRBD2
V: TRBV29-1
DNA: TGCAGCGTCGTCAAGCGGGAGAAGACAGATACGCAGTATTTT
CDR3: CSVVKREKTDTQYF

J: TRBJ1-5
size: -
D: -
V: TRBV2
DNA: TGTGCCAGCAAGAACAGGGACAATCAGCCCCAGCATTTT
CDR3: CASKNRDNQPQHF

J: TRBJ2-3
size: -
D: TRBD2
V: TRBV12-3/TRBV12-4
DNA: TGTGCCAGCAGTGGCAGACTAGCGGGAGTTGGCACAGATACGCAGTATTTT
CDR3: CASSGRLAGVGTDTQYF

J: TRBJ2-1
size: -
D: TRBD2
V: TRBV7-8
DNA: TGTGCCAGCAGCTTTCAGCGGGAGGCTGGGAATGAGCAGTTCTTC
CDR3: CASSFQREAGNEQFF

J: TRBJ2-1
size: -
D: TRBD1
V: TRBV7-1
DNA: TGTGCCAGCAGCCCGAACCTTGACAGGGTCTCCTACAATGAGCAGTTCTTC
CDR3: CASSPNLDRVSYNEQFF

J: TRBJ2-3
size: -
D: TRBD2
V: TRBV6-5
DNA: TGTGCCAGCAGTTACGAGGGACTAGTGTCTGATACGCAGTATTTT
CDR3: CASSYEGLVSDTQYF

J: TRBJ2-1
size: -
D: TRBD2
V: TRBV4-1
DNA: TGCGCCAGCAGCCAAGGACTAGCCGAGTACGATGAGCAGTTCTTC
CDR3: CASSQGLAEYDEQFF

J: TRBJ1-6
size: -
D: -
V: TRBV6-2/TRBV6-3
DNA: TGTGCCAGCGGATCCGGGACGGACTATAATTCACCCCTCCACTTT
CDR3: CASGSGTDYNSPLHF

J: TRBJ1-1
size: few
D: -
V: TRBV6-2/TRBV6-3
DNA: TGTGCCAGCCGGGAACCAAACACTGAAGCTTTCTTT
CDR3: CASREPNTEAFF

J: TRBJ1-2
size: many
D: TRBD1
V: TRBV7-2
DNA: TGTGCCAGCAGCTTAGTGAATGGACAGGGGGATGGCTACACCTTC
CDR3: CASSLVNGQGDGYTF

J: TRBJ2-7
size: -
D: TRBD1
V: TRBV28
DNA: TGTGCCAGCAGCCCCAGGGGGAAGGGGAACTCCTACGAGCAGTACTTC
CDR3: CASSPRGKGNSYEQYF

J: TRBJ1-5
size: -
D: -
V: TRBV15
DNA: TGTGCCACCAGCAGAGAGTCCCAGCCCCAGCATTTT
CDR3: CATSRESQPQHF

J: TRBJ2-2
size: -
D: TRBD1
V: TRBV7-9
DNA: TGTGCCAGCAGCTACCGGGACAGGTGGACCGGGGAGCTGTTTTTT
CDR3: CASSYRDRWTGELFF

J: TRBJ2-7
size: -
D: -
V: TRBV30
DNA: TGTGCCGGAGGACTTGCGACTATAGGGTACGAGCAGTACTTC
CDR3: CAGGLATIGYEQYF

J: TRBJ2-3
size: few
D: -
V: TRBV4-1
DNA: TGCGCCAGCAGCCAAGAAGGGGACACCATGACCACAGATACGCAGTATTTT
CDR3: CASSQEGDTMTTDTQYF

J: TRBJ2-1
size: few
D: TRBD1
V: TRBV6-1
DNA: TGTGCCAGCAGTTACGGGACAGGGGGGCTCGGTGAGCAGTTCTTC
CDR3: CASSYGTGGLGEQFF

J: TRBJ2-1
size: few
D: TRBD1
V: TRBV19
DNA: TGTGCCAGTAAAGACAGGGTCGGGTACAATGAGCAGTTCTTC
CDR3: CASKDRVGYNEQFF

J: TRBJ2-1
size: -
D: TRBD2
V: TRBV6-2/TRBV6-3
DNA: TGTGCCAGCGGGCGCGGGAGCTACAATGAGCAGTTCTTC
CDR3: CASGRGSYNEQFF